The 22 T cell receptor beta chains given below trace back to one sample, sequenced in a study of cytomegalovirus exposure and HLA in healthy donors. PCR used 60 Vbeta primers and 13 Jbeta primers. This table comes from immunoSEQ multiplex PCR, and its TCRdb copy is limited to in-frame clones, with some not included. The table includes 150,000 or so clones, 65% to 85% detected once. The specimen sequenced was PBMCs. These receptors were collected from a woman aged 45-65 years in good health and CMV-seropositive.

V gene TRBV7-8 combines with J gene TRBJ2-3; tentatively, D is TRBD2 (6 bases). The CDR3 sequence is 14 residues long. V was clipped by 8 bases and J by 4 bases, with 16 bases between them. Germline V gene data show CDR1 as SGHVS and CDR2 as FQNEAQ. Written as DNA, the CDR3 is TGTGCCAGCCTGAGGAGGGGAACGGCAGATACGCAGTATTTT. This gives the protein CASLRRGTADTQYF.

The rearrangement joins TRBV18 to TRBJ2-3; TRBD1 is a possible D gene (5 bases). Trimming cost V 2 bases and J 0 bases, with 12 bases left between them. The CDR3 is 16 amino acids. CDR1 and CDR2 from the germline V gene are KGHSH and LQKENI. The CDR3 nucleotides read TGTGCCAGCTCACCAAGGGGCACAAGAAGCACAGATACGCAGTATTTT. Translating gives CASSPRGTRSTDTQYF. Drawing the rest from reference TRBV18 and TRBJ2-3, the complete variable domain is NAGVMQNPRHLVRRRGQEARLRCSPMKGHSHVYWYRQLPEEGLKFMVYLQKENIIDESGMPKERFSAEFPKEGPSILRIQQVVRGDSAAYFCASSPRGTRSTDTQYFGPGTRLTVL.

The rearrangement uses TRBV7-2 and TRBJ2-7; 10 bases fit TRBD2. The V segment lost 4 bases and the J segment 1 base; nucleotides outside the gene matches: 7. Germline CDR1 SGHTA, CDR2 FQGNSA. The CDR3 consists of 16 residues. CDR3 sequence reads: CASSSLTSGASYEQYF. The CDR3 nucleotides read TGTGCCAGCAGCTCCCTTACTAGCGGGGCTTCCTACGAGCAGTACTTC.

This chain connects TRBV7-2 to TRBJ2-1, with D perhaps TRBD2 (5 bases). The CDR3 is 14 residues long. The germline V gene encodes CDR1 SGHTA and CDR2 FQGNSA. V gave up 1 base and J gave up 8 bases, with 12 bases separating them. The CDR3 coding sequence is TGTGCCAGCAGCTTAGTAGGACTGCAACATGAGCAGTTCTTC. This translates into CASSLVGLQHEQFF.

The chain employs TRBV5-1 and TRBJ2-3; D is perhaps TRBD1 (6 bases). Trimming cost V 6 bases and J 3 bases, with 17 bases left between them. This CDR3 comprises 15 residues. The V gene's germline CDR1 is SGHRS and CDR2 YFSETQ. CDR3 bases: TGCGCCAGCACCCCCGGGACACCCGAGACAGATACGCAGTATTTT. Its translation is CASTPGTPETDTQYF.

This clone has more than one count but fewer than ten. The chain carries TRBV12-5 and TRBJ2-5, with 7 positions matching TRBD1. Germline CDR1 LGHNT, CDR2 FRNRAP. Trimming cost V 6 bases and J 5 bases; bases outside gene matches: 6. This CDR3 contains 13 residues. CDR3 sequence: CASGSGTAETQYF. The CDR3 DNA follows: TGTGCTAGTGGATCGGGGACAGCTGAGACCCAGTACTTC.

In this sample, this clone turned up a few times. The chain employs TRBV6-5 and TRBJ1-5, with TRBD1 matching 7 bases. Germline V lookup: CDR1 MNHEY, CDR2 SVGAGI. The CDR3 length is 14 residues. V shed 4 bases and J 7 bases; nucleotides not matched to a gene: 7. CDR3 bases: TGTGCCAGCAGTTTCGACAGGGAGAGCCAGCCCCAGCATTTT. Protein sequence: CASSFDRESQPQHF.

About this clone: Compared with germline, one end of the junction differs, possibly owing to a read error. The chain employs TRBV11-2 and TRBJ2-7, with 10 bases identical to TRBD1. This CDR3 is built from 14 residues. Germline CDR1 is SGHAT and CDR2 is FQNNGV. The CDR3 loop is CASTLGTGVYEQYF. CDR3 nucleotide sequence: TGTGCCAGCACCTTAGGGACAGGGGTCTACGAGCAGTACTTC.

This clone was observed a few times. The chain has TRBV15 and TRBJ1-5, with D maybe TRBD1 (6 bases). The CDR3 runs to 18 residues. The V and J ends lost 0 bases and 2 bases respectively, with 17 bases between them. The germline gives CDR1 LNHNV, CDR2 YYDKDF (reference sequence). CDR3: CATSRDRDTGQGNQPQHF. The DNA for the CDR3 is TGTGCCACCAGCAGAGATAGGGACACAGGGCAGGGCAATCAGCCCCAGCATTTT.

The chain uses TRBV2 and TRBJ1-1; 9 nucleotides line up with TRBD1. The ends lost 5 bases at V and 5 bases at J; junction bases unmatched: 12. The germline V gene encodes CDR1 SNHLY and CDR2 FYNNEI. The CDR3 covers 16 residues. The CDR3 nucleotides read TGTGCCAGCAGTATGACCGGGACAGGGTTGGGAACTGAAGCTTTCTTT. Translated, it gives CASSMTGTGLGTEAFF.

This chain links TRBV29-1 with TRBJ2-7, with TRBD2 matching 10 bases. V lost 5 bases to trimming and J lost 1 base; unmatched junction nucleotides: 5. This CDR3 spans 14 amino acids. The V gene's germline CDR1 is SQVTM and CDR2 ANQGSEA. This CDR3 is CSVQSGGASYEQYF. CDR3 bases: TGCAGCGTTCAAAGCGGGGGGGCGTCCTACGAGCAGTACTTC.

The chain couples TRBV5-1 to TRBJ2-6; possible D gene TRBD2, 6 bases. Germline V CDR1 and CDR2: SGHRS, YFSETQ. The CDR3 runs 16 residues. V was trimmed by 7 bases and J by 0 bases, leaving 14 bases between them. DNA for the CDR3: TGCGCCAGCTCGACGCAAGCGGGCTCTGGGGCCAACGTCCTGACTTTC. This codes for CASSTQAGSGANVLTF.

This clone turned up a few times. This chain uses TRBV29-1 with TRBJ2-7, with TRBD2 identical over 7 bases. This CDR3 region has 12 residues. CDR1 and CDR2 from the germline V gene are SQVTM and ANQGSEA. Trimming at V came to 4 bases and at J to 4 bases, leaving 4 bases not matched to a gene. CDR3 residues: CSVASGKYEQYF. CDR3 nucleotide sequence: TGCAGCGTTGCAAGCGGGAAGTACGAGCAGTACTTC.

This sequence joins TRBV19 and TRBJ2-7; D gene uncertain. This CDR3 spans 11 amino acids. The V gene lost 7 bases and the J gene lost 7 bases, with 11 bases spanning the gap. Germline CDR1 reads LNHDA; CDR2 reads SQIVND (reference sequence). The CDR3 nucleotides are TGTGCCAGTATGGGCCGAAGGGAGCAGTACTTC. This codes for CASMGRREQYF. The whole variable domain, remainder taken from reference TRBV19 and TRBJ2-7, is DGGITQSPKYLFRKEGQNVTLSCEQNLNHDAMYWYRQDPGQGLRLIYYSQIVNDFQKGDIAEGYSVSREKKESFPLTVTSAQKNPTAFYLCASMGRREQYFGPGTRLTVT.

This chain connects TRBV6-5 to TRBJ1-3; tentative D call: TRBD1 (5 bases). The CDR3 covers 14 residues. V lost 2 bases to trimming and J lost 1 base, with 6 bases between them. CDR1 and CDR2 (germline): MNHEY, SVGAGI. CDR3 region: CASSYGGSGNTIYF. The CDR3 bases are TGTGCCAGCAGTTACGGGGGGTCTGGAAACACCATATATTTT.

The J gene is TRBJ2-7, the V gene TRBV7-3; 8 bases match TRBD2. Germline V CDR1 and CDR2: SGHTA, FQGTGA. The CDR3 runs 15 residues. V lost 5 bases to trimming and J lost 2 bases; unmatched junction nucleotides: 8. The CDR3 nucleotides are TGTGCCAGCAGCCCGGGGAGCGGGGGTCCCTACGAGCAGTACTTC. Encoded protein: CASSPGSGGPYEQYF.

This rearrangement joins TRBV6-5 to TRBJ1-2; TRBD1 is a possible D gene (6 bases). CDR1 is MNHEY, CDR2 SVGAGI, per germline. This CDR3 has 14 residues. The V and J ends lost 4 bases and 2 bases respectively, with 11 bases between them. CDR3 loop: CASSSQGSNYGYTF. In DNA form, the CDR3 reads TGTGCCAGCAGTTCACAGGGCTCAAACTATGGCTACACCTTC.

The chain joins TRBV29-1 to TRBJ1-1; D is uncertain. The CDR3 has 14 amino acids. Germline lookup yields CDR1 SQVTM and CDR2 ANQGSEA. V lost 1 base and J 1 base, leaving 10 bases between the germline ends. CDR3 coding DNA: TGCAGCGTTGAAGTTTTGGCGGGGAACACTGAAGCTTTCTTT. Translation: CSVEVLAGNTEAFF.

The V and J genes are TRBV25-1 and TRBJ1-5; TRBD1 matches 7 bases. The V and J ends lost 9 bases and 0 bases, in that order; junction bases with no gene match: 2. The CDR3 runs 13 residues. The V gene's germline CDR1 is MGHDK and CDR2 SYGVNS. CDR3 in DNA: TGTGCCAGTAGACAGGGTAGCAATCAGCCCCAGCATTTT. Residues: CASRQGSNQPQHF.

The chain has TRBV7-2 and TRBJ1-3, with D perhaps TRBD1 (5 bases). Per the germline V gene, CDR1 is SGHTA and CDR2 is FQGNSA. The ends were cut back, 4 bases at V and 0 bases at J, with 10 bases in the middle. This CDR3 contains 15 residues. The CDR3 DNA sequence: TGTGCCAGCAGCTCACAGGATTACTCTGGAAACACCATATATTTT. Encoded protein: CASSSQDYSGNTIYF.

This clone was detected a few times. The chain carries TRBV4-3 and TRBJ1-1; 7 bases line up with TRBD1. Losses at the gene ends were 4 bases for V and 4 bases for J; bases not matched to a gene: 6. The CDR3 extends over 14 amino acids. Looked up from germline, CDR1 is LGHNA and CDR2 is YSLEER. CDR3 DNA sequence: TGCGCCAGCAGCCTGAGGGGGCGCGGCACTGAAGCTTTCTTT. Translating it yields CASSLRGRGTEAFF.

The rearrangement joins TRBV30 to TRBJ1-1, with a tentative D call TRBD1 (6 bases). Germline CDR1 and CDR2: GTSNPN and SVGIG (reference sequence). Trimming stripped 2 bases from V and 7 bases from J, with 11 bases between. The CDR3 extends over 12 amino acids. In nucleotides, the CDR3 is TGTGCCTGGAGTCCGGACAGTCATGAAGCTTTCTTT. Translated, it gives CAWSPDSHEAFF.